The 5 T cell receptor beta chains given below trace back to one sample, sequenced in a study of blood T cell repertoires in COVID-19. The repertoire was sequenced with immunoSEQ multiplex PCR; TCRdb's copy has only in-frame clones and lacks some. The sample records about 94,000 clones, around 82% being singletons. Source material: peripheral blood. The receptor source for this set is a man aged 55 to 69 with acute or convalescent COVID-19.

This clone was counted once. The CDR3 reads CASSRAGVNYNEQFF. The CDR3 DNA sequence: TGTGCCAGCAGTCGGGCGGGGGTGAACTACAATGAGCAGTTCTTC. The V and J genes are TRBV6-5 and TRBJ2-1; 7 bases are a match to TRBD2. The CDR3 extends over 15 amino acids. CDR1 is MNHEY, CDR2 SVGAGI, per germline. V shed 5 bases, J shed 3 bases, and the junction held 7 bases outside the gene matches.

The chain has TRBV15 and TRBJ1-6; possibly TRBD1 for D (6 bases). Trimming left V 1 base short and J 10 bases short, with 11 bases between. This CDR3 contains 14 residues. From germline, CDR1 is LNHNV and CDR2 YYDKDF (reference sequence). CDR3 nucleotides: TGTGCCACCAGCAGAGCCAGGGGAGGGTCACCCCTCCACTTT. Translating gives CATSRARGGSPLHF.

The chain joins TRBV27 to TRBJ2-3, with D maybe TRBD1 (7 bases). The CDR3 has 17 amino acids. Trimming took off 0 bases at V and 0 bases at J, with 13 bases between the two ends. Germline assignment: CDR1 MNHEY and CDR2 SMNVEV (reference sequence). Here the CDR3 reads CASSLSYPGGSTDTQYF. Written as DNA, the CDR3 is TGTGCCAGCAGTTTATCTTACCCAGGGGGGAGCACAGATACGCAGTATTTT.

The chain carries TRBV9 and TRBJ2-1; D uncertain. Germline V gene lookup returns CDR1 SGDLS and CDR2 YYNGEE. The CDR3 totals 14 residues. The ends were cut back, 0 bases at V and 2 bases at J, with 6 bases in the middle. DNA of the CDR3: TGTGCCAGCAGCGTAGGAGACACCTACAATGAGCAGTTCTTC. It yields the protein CASSVGDTYNEQFF.

Only one count was recorded for this clone. The chain links TRBV30 to TRBJ2-2; 7 nucleotides line up with TRBD1. CDR1 is GTSNPN, CDR2 SVGIG, per germline (reference sequence). There are 12 residues in the CDR3. CDR3 loop: CGRDSNTGELFF. The CDR3 DNA reads as TGTGGACGGGACAGTAACACCGGGGAGCTGTTTTTT.